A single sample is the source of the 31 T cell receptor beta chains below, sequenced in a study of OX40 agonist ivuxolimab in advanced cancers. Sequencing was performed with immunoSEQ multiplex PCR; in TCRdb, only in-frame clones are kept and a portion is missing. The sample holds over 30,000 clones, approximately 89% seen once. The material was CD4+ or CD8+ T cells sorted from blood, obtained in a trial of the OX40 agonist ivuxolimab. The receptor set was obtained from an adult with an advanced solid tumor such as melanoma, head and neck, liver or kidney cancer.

Here the CDR3 DNA reads TGCAGCGTAGACGCTGGCATATCCTACAATGAGCAGTTCTTC. It specifies CSVDAGISYNEQFF. The V gene is TRBV29-1, the J gene TRBJ2-1; D gene uncertain. This CDR3 contains 14 residues. Germline CDR1 and CDR2: SQVTM and ANQGSEA. Trimming stripped 6 bases from V and 1 base from J, with 13 bases between.

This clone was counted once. The CDR3 loop reads CASSFGLAIYNEQFF. The CDR3 DNA is TGTGCCAGCAGCTTTGGACTAGCGATCTACAATGAGCAGTTCTTC. This sequence joins TRBV7-9 and TRBJ2-1; 9 bases map to TRBD2. The CDR3 has 15 residues. V was pared by 3 bases and J by 3 bases, with 3 bases of the junction left unmatched. CDR1 is SEHNR, CDR2 FQNEAQ, per germline (reference sequence). The full variable domain, in which reference TRBV7-9 and TRBJ2-1 provide the parts outside the CDR3, is DTGVSQNPRHKITKRGQNVTFRCDPISEHNRLYWYRQTLGQGPEFLTYFQNEAQLEKSRLLSDRFSAERPKGSFSTLEIQRTEQGDSAMYLCASSFGLAIYNEQFFGPGTRLTVL.

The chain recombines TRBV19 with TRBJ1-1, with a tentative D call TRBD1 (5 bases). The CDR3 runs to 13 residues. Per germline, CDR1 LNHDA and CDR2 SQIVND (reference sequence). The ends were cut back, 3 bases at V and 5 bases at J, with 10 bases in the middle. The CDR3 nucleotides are TGTGCCAGTAGTATCCCAGGGATGACTGAAGCTTTCTTT. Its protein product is CASSIPGMTEAFF.

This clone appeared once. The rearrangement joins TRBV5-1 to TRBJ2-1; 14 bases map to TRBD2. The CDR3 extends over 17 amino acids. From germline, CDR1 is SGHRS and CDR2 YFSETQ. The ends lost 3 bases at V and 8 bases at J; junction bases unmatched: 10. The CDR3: CASSWPQTSGGADEQFF. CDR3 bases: TGCGCCAGCAGCTGGCCACAGACTAGCGGGGGGGCAGATGAGCAGTTCTTC.

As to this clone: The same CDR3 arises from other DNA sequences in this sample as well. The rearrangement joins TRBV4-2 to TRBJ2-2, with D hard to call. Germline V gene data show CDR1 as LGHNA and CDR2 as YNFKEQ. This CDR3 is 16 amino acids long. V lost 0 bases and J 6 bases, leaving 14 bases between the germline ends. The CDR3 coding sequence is TGTGCCAGCAGCCAAGATACAACAGTAGGTTCCGGGGAGCTGTTTTTT. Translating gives CASSQDTTVGSGELFF.

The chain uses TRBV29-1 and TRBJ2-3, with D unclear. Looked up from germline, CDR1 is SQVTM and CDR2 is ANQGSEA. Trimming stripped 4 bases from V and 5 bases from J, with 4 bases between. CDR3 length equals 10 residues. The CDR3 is CSVGGDTQYF. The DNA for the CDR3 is TGCAGCGTTGGGGGAGATACGCAGTATTTT.

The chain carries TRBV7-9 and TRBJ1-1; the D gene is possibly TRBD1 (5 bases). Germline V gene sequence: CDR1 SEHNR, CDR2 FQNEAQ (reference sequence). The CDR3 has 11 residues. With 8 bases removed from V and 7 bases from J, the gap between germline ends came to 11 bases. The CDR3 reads CASRGLGEAFF. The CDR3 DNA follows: TGTGCCAGCCGGGGCTTGGGTGAAGCTTTCTTT.

CDR3 sequence reads: CASTPRELLYEQYF. The CDR3 DNA follows: TGTGCCAGCACCCCTCGGGAACTTCTCTACGAGCAGTACTTC. This chain joins TRBV2 and TRBJ2-7, with D tentatively TRBD2 (5 bases). Germline values: CDR1 SNHLY, CDR2 FYNNEI. CDR3 length: 14 residues. Trimming pared 7 bases from V and 3 bases from J, leaving 16 bases between.

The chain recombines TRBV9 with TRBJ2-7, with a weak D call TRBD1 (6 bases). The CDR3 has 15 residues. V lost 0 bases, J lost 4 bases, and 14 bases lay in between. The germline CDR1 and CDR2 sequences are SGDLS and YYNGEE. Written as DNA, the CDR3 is TGTGCCAGCAGCGTAGAGGCAGGGGAGTCATACGAGCAGTACTTC. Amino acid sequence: CASSVEAGESYEQYF.

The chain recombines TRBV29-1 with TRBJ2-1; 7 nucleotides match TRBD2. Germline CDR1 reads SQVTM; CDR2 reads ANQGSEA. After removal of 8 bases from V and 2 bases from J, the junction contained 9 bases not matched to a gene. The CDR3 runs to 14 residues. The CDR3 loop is CSTTGLVAYNEQFF. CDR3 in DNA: TGCAGCACGACCGGACTAGTAGCCTACAATGAGCAGTTCTTC.

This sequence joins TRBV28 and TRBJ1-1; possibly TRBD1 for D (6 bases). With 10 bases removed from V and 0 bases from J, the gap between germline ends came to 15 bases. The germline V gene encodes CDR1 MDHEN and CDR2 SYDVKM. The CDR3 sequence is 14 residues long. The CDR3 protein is CATRGGAMNTEAFF. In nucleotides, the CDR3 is TGTGCCACTCGAGGGGGGGCCATGAACACTGAAGCTTTCTTT.

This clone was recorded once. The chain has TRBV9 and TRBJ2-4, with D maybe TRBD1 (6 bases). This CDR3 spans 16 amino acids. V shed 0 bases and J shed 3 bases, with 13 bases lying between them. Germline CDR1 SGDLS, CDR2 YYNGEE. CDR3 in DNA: TGTGCCAGCAGCGTAGCTCCAGGGGTAATCAAAAACATTCAGTACTTC. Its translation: CASSVAPGVIKNIQYF.

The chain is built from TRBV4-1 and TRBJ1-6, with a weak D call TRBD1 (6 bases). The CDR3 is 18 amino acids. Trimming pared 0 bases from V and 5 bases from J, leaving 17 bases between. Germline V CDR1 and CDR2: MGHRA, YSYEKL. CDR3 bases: TGCGCCAGCAGCCAAGACGGACAGCCAAGTCCTGATAATTCACCCCTCCACTTT. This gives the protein CASSQDGQPSPDNSPLHF.

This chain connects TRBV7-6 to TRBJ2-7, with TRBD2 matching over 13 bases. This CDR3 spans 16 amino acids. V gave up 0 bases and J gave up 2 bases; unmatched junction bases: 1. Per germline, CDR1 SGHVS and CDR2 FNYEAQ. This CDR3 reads CASSLAGLAGTYEQYF. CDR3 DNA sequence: TGTGCCAGCAGCTTAGCGGGACTAGCGGGAACCTACGAGCAGTACTTC.

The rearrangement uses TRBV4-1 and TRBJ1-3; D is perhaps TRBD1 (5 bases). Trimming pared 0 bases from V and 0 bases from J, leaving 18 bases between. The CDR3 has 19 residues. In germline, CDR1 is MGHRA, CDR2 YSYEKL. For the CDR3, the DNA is TGCGCCAGCAGCCAAGATCGGTTCCCAGGGACGAGCTCTGGAAACACCATATATTTT. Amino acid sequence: CASSQDRFPGTSSGNTIYF.

The chain's CDR3 is CASSPGRGYNEQFF. CDR3 coding DNA: TGTGCCAGCAGCCCGGGGCGGGGGTACAATGAGCAGTTCTTC. The rearrangement links TRBV5-5 to TRBJ2-1; 7 bases agree with TRBD2. The germline gives CDR1 SGHKS, CDR2 YYEKEE (reference sequence). The CDR3 has 14 amino acids. Trimming took 4 bases from V and 4 from J; bases not matched to a gene: 5.

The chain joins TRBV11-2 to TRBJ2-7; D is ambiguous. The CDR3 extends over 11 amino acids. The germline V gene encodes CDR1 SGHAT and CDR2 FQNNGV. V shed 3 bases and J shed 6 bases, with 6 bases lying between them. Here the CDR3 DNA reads TGTGCCAGCAGCTTTCTAGGCGAGCAGTACTTC. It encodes CASSFLGEQYF.

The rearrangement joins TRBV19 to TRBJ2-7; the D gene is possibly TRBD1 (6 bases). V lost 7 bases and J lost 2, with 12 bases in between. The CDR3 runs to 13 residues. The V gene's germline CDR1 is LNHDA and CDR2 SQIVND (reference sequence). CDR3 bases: TGTGCCAGTACTGAGACAGGCGCCTACGAGCAGTACTTC. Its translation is CASTETGAYEQYF.

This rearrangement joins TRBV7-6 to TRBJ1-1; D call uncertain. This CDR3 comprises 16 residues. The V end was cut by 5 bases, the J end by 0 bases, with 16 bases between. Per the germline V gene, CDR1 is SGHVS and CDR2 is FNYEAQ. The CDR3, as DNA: TGTGCCAGCAGCATCGGGATACCTGGGGTGAACACTGAAGCTTTCTTT. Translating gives CASSIGIPGVNTEAFF.

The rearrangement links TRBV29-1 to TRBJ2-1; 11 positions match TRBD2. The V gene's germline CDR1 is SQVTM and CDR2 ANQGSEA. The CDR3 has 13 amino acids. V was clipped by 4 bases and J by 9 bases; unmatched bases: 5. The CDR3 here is CSVVAGGPGEQFF. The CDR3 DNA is TGCAGCGTTGTAGCGGGAGGGCCGGGTGAGCAGTTCTTC.

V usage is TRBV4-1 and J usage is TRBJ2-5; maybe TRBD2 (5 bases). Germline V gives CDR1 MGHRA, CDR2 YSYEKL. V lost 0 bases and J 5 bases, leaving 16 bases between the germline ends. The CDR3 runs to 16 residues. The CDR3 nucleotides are TGCGCCAGCAGCCAAGAGCCCGGACGTCCGGGGGAGACCCAGTACTTC. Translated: CASSQEPGRPGETQYF.

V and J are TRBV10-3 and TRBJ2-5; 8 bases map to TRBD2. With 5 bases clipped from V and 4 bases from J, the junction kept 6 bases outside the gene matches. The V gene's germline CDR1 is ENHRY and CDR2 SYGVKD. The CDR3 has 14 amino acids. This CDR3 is CAISPGGAGETQYF. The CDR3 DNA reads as TGTGCCATCAGTCCCGGGGGGGCAGGAGAGACCCAGTACTTC.

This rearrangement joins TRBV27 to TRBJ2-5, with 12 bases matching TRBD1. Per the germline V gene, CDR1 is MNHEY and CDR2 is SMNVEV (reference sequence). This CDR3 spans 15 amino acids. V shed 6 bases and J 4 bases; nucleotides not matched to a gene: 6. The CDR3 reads CASSLGQGAGETQYF. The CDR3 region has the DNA TGTGCCAGCAGCCTGGGACAGGGGGCTGGAGAGACCCAGTACTTC.

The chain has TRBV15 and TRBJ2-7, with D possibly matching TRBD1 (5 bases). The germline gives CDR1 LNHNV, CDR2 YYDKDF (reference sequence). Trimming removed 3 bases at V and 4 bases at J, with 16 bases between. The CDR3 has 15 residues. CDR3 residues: CATSSHWGSRYEQYF. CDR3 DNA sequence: TGTGCCACCAGCAGCCACTGGGGCTCCCGTTACGAGCAGTACTTC.

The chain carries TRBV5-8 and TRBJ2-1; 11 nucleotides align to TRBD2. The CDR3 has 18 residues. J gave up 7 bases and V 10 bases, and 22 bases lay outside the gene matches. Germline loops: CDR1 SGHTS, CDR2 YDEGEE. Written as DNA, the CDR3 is TGTGCCCGGAGACGACATAGCGGGAGGGCAGGTGATGGGAATGAGCAGTTCTTC. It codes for CARRRHSGRAGDGNEQFF. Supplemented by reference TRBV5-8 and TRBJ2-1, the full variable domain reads EAGVTQSPTHLIKTRGQQATLRCSPISGHTSVYWYQQALGLGLQFLLWYDEGEERNRGNFPPRFSGRQFPNYSSELNVNALELEDSALYLCARRRHSGRAGDGNEQFFGPGTRLTVL.

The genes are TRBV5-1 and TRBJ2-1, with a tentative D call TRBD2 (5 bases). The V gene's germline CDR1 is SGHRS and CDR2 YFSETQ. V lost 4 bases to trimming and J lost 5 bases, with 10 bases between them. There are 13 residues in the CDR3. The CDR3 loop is CASSHRLHNEQFF. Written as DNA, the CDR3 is TGCGCCAGCAGCCACCGACTACACAATGAGCAGTTCTTC.

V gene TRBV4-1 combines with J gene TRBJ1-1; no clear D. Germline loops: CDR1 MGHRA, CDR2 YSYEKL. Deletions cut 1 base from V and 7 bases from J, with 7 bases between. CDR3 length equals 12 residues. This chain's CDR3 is CASSQGSIEAFF. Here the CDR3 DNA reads TGCGCCAGCAGCCAAGGGTCGATTGAAGCTTTCTTT.

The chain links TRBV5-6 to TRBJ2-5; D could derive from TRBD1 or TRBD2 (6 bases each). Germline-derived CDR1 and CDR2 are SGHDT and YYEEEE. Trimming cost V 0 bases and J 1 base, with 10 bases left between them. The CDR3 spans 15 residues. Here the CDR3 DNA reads TGTGCCAGCAGCTTGGGGGGGGCGTCCCAAGAGACCCAGTACTTC. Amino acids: CASSLGGASQETQYF.

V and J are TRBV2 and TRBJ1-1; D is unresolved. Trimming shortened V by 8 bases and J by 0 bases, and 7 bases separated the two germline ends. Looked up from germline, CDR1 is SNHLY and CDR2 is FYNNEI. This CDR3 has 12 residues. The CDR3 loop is CASLWVNTEAFF. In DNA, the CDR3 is TGTGCCAGCTTGTGGGTGAACACTGAAGCTTTCTTT.

For the CDR3, the DNA is TGTGCCAGCAGCCTCAGTGGCGGCGGCACTGAAGCTTTCTTT. Translation: CASSLSGGGTEAFF. The rearrangement uses TRBV9 and TRBJ1-1, with D unclear. CDR1 and CDR2 from the germline V gene are SGDLS and YYNGEE. There are 14 residues in the CDR3. The germline V and J ends were trimmed by 4 bases and 4 bases, with 14 bases remaining between them.

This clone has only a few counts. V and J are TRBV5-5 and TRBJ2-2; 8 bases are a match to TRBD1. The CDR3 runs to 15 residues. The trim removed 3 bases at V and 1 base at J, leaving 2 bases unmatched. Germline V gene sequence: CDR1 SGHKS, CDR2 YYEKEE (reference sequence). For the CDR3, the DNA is TGTGCCAGCAGCTCCGGACAGGGGAACACCGGGGAGCTGTTTTTT. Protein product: CASSSGQGNTGELFF.